Sequencing of this TCR beta chain was carried out in a study of T cells in tuberculosis. Overall study findings and caveats: Shorter CDR3-alpha in active tuberculosis partly drove smaller distances.

Produced via immunoSEQ multiplex PCR; TCRdb's table is partial and in-frame only. This table holds tens of thousands of clones, 87% found once. This sample's time point: new active TB diagnosis, blood taken before or within 7 days of starting treatment. Each patient had positive sputum smear microscopy and/or positive culture. The V and J ends lost 5 bases and 5 bases, in that order; junction bases with no gene match: 14. Per germline, CDR1 SGHVS and CDR2 FNYEAQ. The CDR3 runs 17 residues. This clone came up a few times. Antigen: not known. Sequences were derived from PBMCs, sampled at tuberculosis diagnosis. The origin of this receptor is an adult with tuberculosis. The chain links TRBV7-6 to TRBJ2-5; 10 bases are a match to TRBD2. The CDR3 sequence: CASSGGPGLATRETQYF. CDR3 coding DNA: TGTGCCAGCAGCGGTGGACCGGGACTAGCGACCCGTGAGACCCAGTACTTC.